This is a list of T cell receptor beta chains from one sample in a study of CD8 T cells in ankylosing spondylitis. TCRdb independently ran MiXCR on the 5' RACE reads; one entry per CDR3 protein. Here the sample spans around 390,000 distinct CDR3 sequences, 20% to 25% being singletons. Sample: blood, either unsorted or a sorted T cell fraction (not recorded which). Every receptor here comes from a male donor with ankylosing spondylitis. Both conserved end residues are part of each CDR3. The D gene is left open where the match is weak. The listing skips clone size in some rows; elsewhere it reads once, few, many or a size class.

few	TRBJ2-2	NA	TRBV18	TGTGCCAGCTCACCATCTGCAGGGGTGAACACCGGGGAGCTGTTTTTT	CASSPSAGVNTGELFF
NA	TRBJ1-2	NA	TRBV15	TGTGCCACCAGCAGAGAACTTAACTATGGCTACACCTTC	CATSRELNYGYTF
NA	TRBJ1-6	NA	TRBV20-1	TGCAGTGCCGGGGACGGAAACGCGGGGAATTCACCCCTCCACTTT	CSAGDGNAGNSPLHF
few	TRBJ2-7	TRBD1	TRBV24-1	TGTGCCACCAGAGGACAGGGTACCAACGAGCAGTACTTC	CATRGQGTNEQYF
NA	TRBJ2-7	TRBD2	TRBV2	TGTGCCAGCAGTGAACCCCTTGGGACTAGCGGGAGTGGAGTCTACGAGCAGTACTTC	CASSEPLGTSGSGVYEQYF
few	TRBJ1-4	TRBD1	TRBV28	TGTGCCAGCAGTTCTCGGACAGGCAATGAAAAACTGTTTTTT	CASSSRTGNEKLFF
many	TRBJ2-2	TRBD1	TRBV12-3/TRBV12-4	TGTGCCAGCAGCATAGACAGGGGTGAGGGCGGGGAGCTGTTTTTT	CASSIDRGEGGELFF
few	TRBJ2-7	NA	TRBV7-9	TGTGCCAGCAGCTTAATCCGGGATGAACTCGAGCAGTACTTC	CASSLIRDELEQYF
NA	TRBJ2-1	TRBD2	TRBV20-1	TGCAGTGCACCCGGGACTAGCTATGAGCAGTTCTTC	CSAPGTSYEQFF
few	TRBJ2-3	TRBD2	TRBV5-6	TGTGCCAGCAGCCCTGTGGACGGGAGGGCAACAGATACGCAGTATTTT	CASSPVDGRATDTQYF
few	TRBJ1-1	NA	TRBV7-9	TGTGCCAGCAGCCTAGGACAAGAAGCTTTCTTT	CASSLGQEAFF
NA	TRBJ2-1	NA	TRBV18	TGTGCCAGCTCACCCCCAGGTAGCAGCTCCTACAATGAGCAGTTCTTC	CASSPPGSSSYNEQFF
NA	TRBJ1-3	NA	TRBV7-2	TGTGCCAGCAGCTTTAGCGGCAATACTCTGATGTTGGGAAACACCATATATTTT	CASSFSGNTLMLGNTIYF
few	TRBJ2-2	TRBD2	TRBV12-3/TRBV12-4	TGTGCCAGCAGTAGCGGGAGGGTTACCGGGGAGCTGTTTTTT	CASSSGRVTGELFF
NA	TRBJ2-2	TRBD2	TRBV12-3/TRBV12-4	TGTGCCAGCAGTCTAGGGGCTAGCGGGACCGGGGAGCTGTTTTTT	CASSLGASGTGELFF
NA	TRBJ2-2	NA	TRBV5-1	TGCGCCAGCAGCCGAGGGTACGACACCGGGGAGCTGTTTTTT	CASSRGYDTGELFF
NA	TRBJ2-5	TRBD1	TRBV20-1	TGCAGTGCTAGCGTACTAGGACAGGGGGACCAGTACTTC	CSASVLGQGDQYF
once	TRBJ2-7	NA	TRBV7-9	TGTGCCAGCAGCCCGCGGGGGGACAGGACACCCTACGAGCAGTACTTC	CASSPRGDRTPYEQYF
NA	TRBJ1-4	TRBD1	TRBV20-1	TGCAGTGCTAGAGATTTTTTGAAGGGACAGGGTTCTTCTGGGGGACTGTTTTTT	CSARDFLKGQGSSGGLFF
NA	TRBJ2-5	NA	TRBV5-1	TGCGCCAGCAGCTTAGAGCCACAATTCCAAGAGACCCAGTACTTC	CASSLEPQFQETQYF
NA	TRBJ1-5	TRBD1	TRBV6-1	TGTGCCAGCAGCTCTCCGGGACAGGGGTACGGGACCCAGCATTTT	CASSSPGQGYGTQHF
NA	TRBJ2-2	TRBD1	TRBV5-1	TGCGCCAGCAGCTCGTCCGGGACAGGGTTCACCGGGGAGCTGTTTTTT	CASSSSGTGFTGELFF
few	TRBJ2-7	NA	TRBV5-4	TGTGCCAGCAGCCGACAGAACTCCTACGAGCAGTACTTC	CASSRQNSYEQYF
NA	TRBJ2-1	TRBD1	TRBV11-1	TGTGCCAGCAGCTTAAGGACAGGGGGCCGTTACAATGAGCAGTTCTTC	CASSLRTGGRYNEQFF
few	TRBJ2-1	NA	TRBV29-1	TGCAAAGGGTGGGAGGCTAACTACAATGAGCAGTTCTTC	CKGWEANYNEQFF
NA	TRBJ2-7	NA	TRBV12-3/TRBV12-4	TGTGCCAGCAGTTTAGGACTAGTTCCCTACGAGCAGTACTTC	CASSLGLVPYEQYF
few	TRBJ2-2	NA	TRBV28	TGTGCCAGCAGTCACCTGAGGGCGACGAACACCGGGGAGCTGTTTTTT	CASSHLRATNTGELFF
few	TRBJ2-1	NA	TRBV12-3/TRBV12-4	TGTGCCAGCAGTTTTTCAGGAGGACACGACTACAATGAGCAGTTCTTC	CASSFSGGHDYNEQFF
NA	TRBJ2-7	TRBD1	TRBV19	TGTGCCAGTAGCGCTTCAGCTAGGACAGGGGTCCCCTACGAGCAGTACTTC	CASSASARTGVPYEQYF
NA	TRBJ1-4	TRBD1	TRBV12-3/TRBV12-4	TGTGCCAGCAGTTCACCCAGGGGGGCTAATGAAAAACTGTTTTTT	CASSSPRGANEKLFF
few	TRBJ2-4	NA	TRBV4-3	TGCGCCAGCAGCCAAGTAGGGGGGAAAAACATTCAGTACTTC	CASSQVGGKNIQYF
NA	TRBJ2-5	NA	TRBV20-1	TGCAGTGCTCGCATTCAACAAGAGACCCAGTACTTC	CSARIQQETQYF
NA	TRBJ2-7	NA	TRBV11-3	TGTGCCAGCAGCTCGAGAAACTACGAGCAGTACTTC	CASSSRNYEQYF
few	TRBJ2-1	TRBD2	TRBV18	TGTGCCAGCTCGTCCCCGGGACTAGCGGGAGGCTATGAGCAGTTCTTC	CASSSPGLAGGYEQFF
few	TRBJ2-5	TRBD2	TRBV10-2	TGCGCCAGCAGTGCCCGTTCTAGCGGGCGTCAAGAGACCCAGTACTTC	CASSARSSGRQETQYF
NA	TRBJ1-2	NA	TRBV29-1	TGCAGCGTTGACGGCCAGGACTATGGCTACACCTTC	CSVDGQDYGYTF
few	TRBJ1-5	TRBD1	TRBV29-1	TGCAGCGCGGGGGACAGCGGCAATCAGCCCCAGCATTTT	CSAGDSGNQPQHF
NA	TRBJ1-1	TRBD1	TRBV11-2	TGTGCCAGCAGCTTCAGGGGGCAAGGGGAAGCTTTCTTT	CASSFRGQGEAFF
few	TRBJ2-1	TRBD2	TRBV4-3	TGCGCCAGCAGCCGCCGGACTAGCGGGAGGAACTACAATGAGCAGTTCTTC	CASSRRTSGRNYNEQFF
NA	TRBJ1-1	NA	TRBV2	TGTGCCAGGGCTGGGGGCGGGGGTCTCACTGAAGCTTTCTTT	CARAGGGGLTEAFF
NA	TRBJ2-7	TRBD2	TRBV20-1	TGCAGTGCTCACGGGAGGGCATATAGGGAGCAGTACTTC	CSAHGRAYREQYF
NA	TRBJ2-5	NA	TRBV20-1	TGCAGTGCTAGTGGGGCCCTCGTCTTCCAAGAGACCCAGTACTTC	CSASGALVFQETQYF
once	TRBJ2-5	NA	TRBV5-1	TGCGCCAGCAGCTTGATCCGAAGGTCCGGGGGCAGGGAGACCCAGTACTTC	CASSLIRRSGGRETQYF
once	TRBJ2-3	TRBD2	TRBV7-3	TGTGCCAGCAGCACCTCCGGGACTAGCGGGAGTCATACGCAGTATTTT	CASSTSGTSGSHTQYF
many	TRBJ1-6	TRBD1	TRBV12-3/TRBV12-4	TGTGCCAGCAGTTCCGACAGGGCCAATTCACCCCTCCACTTT	CASSSDRANSPLHF
NA	TRBJ2-3	NA	TRBV9	TGTGCCAGCACCCAACGGGGAGATTCCACAGATACGCAGTATTTT	CASTQRGDSTDTQYF
NA	TRBJ1-3	NA	TRBV13	TGTGCCAGCAGCCTAGGAGGGATGGGGACTGGAAACACCATATATTTT	CASSLGGMGTGNTIYF
few	TRBJ2-5	TRBD2	TRBV4-2	TGTGCCAGCAGCCATTTTACGGGAGCGGGGGAGACCCAGTACTTC	CASSHFTGAGETQYF
few	TRBJ2-1	TRBD2	TRBV5-1	TGCGCCAGCAGCCCCAAGACTAGCGGGAGTACAGATGAGCAGTTCTTC	CASSPKTSGSTDEQFF
once	TRBJ2-1	NA	TRBV7-3	TGTGCCAGCAGCCGGACTATCTACAATGAGCAGTTCTTC	CASSRTIYNEQFF